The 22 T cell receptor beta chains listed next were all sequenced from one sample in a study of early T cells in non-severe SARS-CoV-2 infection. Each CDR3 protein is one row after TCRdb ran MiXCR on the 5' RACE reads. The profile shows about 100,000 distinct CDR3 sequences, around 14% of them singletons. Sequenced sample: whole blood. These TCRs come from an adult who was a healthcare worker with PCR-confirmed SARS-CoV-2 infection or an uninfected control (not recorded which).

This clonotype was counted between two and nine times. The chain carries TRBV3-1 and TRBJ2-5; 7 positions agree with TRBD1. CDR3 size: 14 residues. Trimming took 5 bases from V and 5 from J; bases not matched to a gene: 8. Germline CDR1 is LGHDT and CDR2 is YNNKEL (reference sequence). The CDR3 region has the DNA TGTGCCAGCAGCAGAGACAGGGTGGGGGAGACCCAGTACTTC. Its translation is CASSRDRVGETQYF.

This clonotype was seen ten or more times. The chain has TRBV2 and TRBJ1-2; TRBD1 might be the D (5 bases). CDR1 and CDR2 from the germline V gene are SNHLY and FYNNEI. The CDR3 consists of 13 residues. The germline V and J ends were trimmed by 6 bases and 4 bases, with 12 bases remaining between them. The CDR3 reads CASRLGAGYGYTF. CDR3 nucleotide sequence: TGTGCCAGCAGGTTAGGGGCAGGCTATGGCTACACCTTC.

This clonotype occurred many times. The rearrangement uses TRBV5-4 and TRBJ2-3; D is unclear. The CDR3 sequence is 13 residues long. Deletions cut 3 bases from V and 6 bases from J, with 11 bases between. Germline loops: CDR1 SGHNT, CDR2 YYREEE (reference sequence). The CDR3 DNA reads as TGTGCCAGCAGCTACGAGCGTGGGGATACGCAGTATTTT. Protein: CASSYERGDTQYF.

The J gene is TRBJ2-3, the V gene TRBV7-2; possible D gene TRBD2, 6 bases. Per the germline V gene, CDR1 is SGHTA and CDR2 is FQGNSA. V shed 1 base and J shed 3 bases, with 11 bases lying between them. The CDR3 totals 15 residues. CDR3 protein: CASSLEAGITDTQYF. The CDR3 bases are TGTGCCAGCAGCTTAGAGGCGGGGATAACAGATACGCAGTATTTT.

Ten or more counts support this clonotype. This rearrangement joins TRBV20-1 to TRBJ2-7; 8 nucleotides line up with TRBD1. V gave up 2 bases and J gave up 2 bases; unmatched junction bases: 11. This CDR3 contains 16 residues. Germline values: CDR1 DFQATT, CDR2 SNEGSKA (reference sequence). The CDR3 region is CSARPKRGTGTYEQYF. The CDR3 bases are TGCAGTGCTAGACCAAAAAGAGGGACAGGTACCTACGAGCAGTACTTC.

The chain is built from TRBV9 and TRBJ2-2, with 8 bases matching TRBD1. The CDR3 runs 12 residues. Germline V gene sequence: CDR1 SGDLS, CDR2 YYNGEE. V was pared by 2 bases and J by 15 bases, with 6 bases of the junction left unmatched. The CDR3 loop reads CASSVDRGRVFF. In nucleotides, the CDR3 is TGTGCCAGCAGCGTCGACAGGGGAAGGGTGTTTTTT.

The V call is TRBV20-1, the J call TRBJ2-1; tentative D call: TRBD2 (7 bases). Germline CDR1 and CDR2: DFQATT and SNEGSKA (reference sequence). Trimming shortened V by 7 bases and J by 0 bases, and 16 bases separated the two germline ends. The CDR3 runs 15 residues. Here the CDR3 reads CSGQQGTNSYNEQFF. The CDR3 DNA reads TGCAGTGGTCAGCAGGGGACTAACTCCTACAATGAGCAGTTCTTC.

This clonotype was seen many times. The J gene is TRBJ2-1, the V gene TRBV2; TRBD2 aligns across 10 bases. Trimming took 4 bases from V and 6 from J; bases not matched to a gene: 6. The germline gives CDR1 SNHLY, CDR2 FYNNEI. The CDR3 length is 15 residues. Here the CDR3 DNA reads TGTGCCAGCAGTGTGGAGCGGGGGGGCCGCAATGAGCAGTTCTTC. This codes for CASSVERGGRNEQFF.

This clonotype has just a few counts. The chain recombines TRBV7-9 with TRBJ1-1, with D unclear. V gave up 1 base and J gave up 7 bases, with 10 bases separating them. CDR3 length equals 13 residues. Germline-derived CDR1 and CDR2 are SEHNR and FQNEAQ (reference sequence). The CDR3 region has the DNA TGTGCCAGCAGCTTAGTAACCCGGGATGAAGCTTTCTTT. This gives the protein CASSLVTRDEAFF.

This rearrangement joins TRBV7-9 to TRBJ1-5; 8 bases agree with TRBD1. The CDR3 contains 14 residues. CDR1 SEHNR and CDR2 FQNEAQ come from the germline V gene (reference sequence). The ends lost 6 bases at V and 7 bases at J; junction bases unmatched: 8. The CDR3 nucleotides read TGTGCCAGCAGTGGGACAGGTATGAACCAGCCCCAGCATTTT. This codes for CASSGTGMNQPQHF.

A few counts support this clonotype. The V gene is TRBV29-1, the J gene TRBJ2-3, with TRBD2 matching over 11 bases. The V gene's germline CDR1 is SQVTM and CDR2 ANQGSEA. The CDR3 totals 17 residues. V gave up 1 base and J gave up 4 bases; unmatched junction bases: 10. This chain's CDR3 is CSVEGHTASGGSDTQYF. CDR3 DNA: TGCAGCGTTGAAGGCCATACCGCTAGCGGGGGGTCAGATACGCAGTATTTT.

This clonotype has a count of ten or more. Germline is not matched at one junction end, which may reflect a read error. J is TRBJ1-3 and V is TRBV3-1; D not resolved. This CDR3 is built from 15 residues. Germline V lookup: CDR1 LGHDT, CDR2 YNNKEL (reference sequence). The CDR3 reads CASSPDGSSENTIYF. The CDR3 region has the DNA TGTGCCAGCAGCCCGGACGGCAGCTCTGAAAACACCATATATTTT.

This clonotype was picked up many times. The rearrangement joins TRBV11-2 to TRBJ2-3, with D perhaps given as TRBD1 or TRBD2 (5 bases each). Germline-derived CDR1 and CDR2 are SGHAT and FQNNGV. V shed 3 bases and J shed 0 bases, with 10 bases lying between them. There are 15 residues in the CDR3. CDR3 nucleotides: TGTGCCAGCAGCTTTCGAGGGGCTAGCACAGATACGCAGTATTTT. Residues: CASSFRGASTDTQYF.

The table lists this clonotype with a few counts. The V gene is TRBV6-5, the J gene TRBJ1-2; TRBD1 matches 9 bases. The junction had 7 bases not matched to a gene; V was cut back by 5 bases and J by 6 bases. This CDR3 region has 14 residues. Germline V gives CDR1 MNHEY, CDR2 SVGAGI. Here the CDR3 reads CASSTDRGTDGYTF. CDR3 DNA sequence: TGTGCCAGCAGTACGGACAGGGGAACGGATGGCTACACCTTC.

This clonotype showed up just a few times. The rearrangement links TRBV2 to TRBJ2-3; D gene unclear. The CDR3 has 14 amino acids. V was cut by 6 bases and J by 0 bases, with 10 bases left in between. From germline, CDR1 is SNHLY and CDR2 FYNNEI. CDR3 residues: CASRATSSTDTQYF. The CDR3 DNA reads TGTGCCAGCAGGGCCACCTCTAGCACAGATACGCAGTATTTT.

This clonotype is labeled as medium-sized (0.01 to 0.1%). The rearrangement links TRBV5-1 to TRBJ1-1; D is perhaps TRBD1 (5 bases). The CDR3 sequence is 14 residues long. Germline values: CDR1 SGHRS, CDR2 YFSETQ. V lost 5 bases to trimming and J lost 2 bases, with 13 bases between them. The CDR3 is CASRFGDRNTEAFF. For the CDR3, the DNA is TGCGCCAGCAGATTCGGCGACAGAAACACTGAAGCTTTCTTT.

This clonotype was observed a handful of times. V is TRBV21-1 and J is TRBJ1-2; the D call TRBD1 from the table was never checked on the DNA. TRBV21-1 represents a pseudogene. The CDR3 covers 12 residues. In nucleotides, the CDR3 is TGTGCCAGCAGCAACAGGGAGAAGGGCTACACCTTC. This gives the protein CASSNREKGYTF.

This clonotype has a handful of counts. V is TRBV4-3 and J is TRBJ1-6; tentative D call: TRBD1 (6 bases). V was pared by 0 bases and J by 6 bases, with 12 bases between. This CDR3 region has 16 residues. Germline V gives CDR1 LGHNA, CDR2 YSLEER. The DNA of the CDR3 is TGCGCCAGCAGCCAAGATCCGGGGGGCCCTAATTCACCCCTCCACTTT. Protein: CASSQDPGGPNSPLHF.

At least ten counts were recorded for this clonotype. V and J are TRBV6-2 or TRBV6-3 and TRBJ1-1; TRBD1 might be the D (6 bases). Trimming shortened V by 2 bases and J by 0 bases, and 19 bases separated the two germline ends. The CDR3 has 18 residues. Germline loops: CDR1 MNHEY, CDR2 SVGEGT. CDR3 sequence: CASSYRPPRDKMNTEAFF. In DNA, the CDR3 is TGTGCCAGCAGTTACCGCCCCCCCCGGGACAAGATGAACACTGAAGCTTTCTTT.

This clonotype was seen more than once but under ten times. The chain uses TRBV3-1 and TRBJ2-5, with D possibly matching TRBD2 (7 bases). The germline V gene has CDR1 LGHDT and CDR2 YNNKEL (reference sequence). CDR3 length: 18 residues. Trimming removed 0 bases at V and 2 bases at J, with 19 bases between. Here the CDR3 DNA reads TGTGCCAGCAGCCAAGATAAGGTTTGGAGGGGGGGGCAAGAGACCCAGTACTTC. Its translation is CASSQDKVWRGGQETQYF.

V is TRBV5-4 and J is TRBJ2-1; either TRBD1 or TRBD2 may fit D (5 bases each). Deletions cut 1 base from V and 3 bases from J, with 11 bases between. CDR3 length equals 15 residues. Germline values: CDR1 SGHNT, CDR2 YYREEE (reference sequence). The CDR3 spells CASSLRAGSYNEQFF. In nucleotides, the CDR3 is TGTGCCAGCAGCTTGAGGGCAGGGAGCTACAATGAGCAGTTCTTC.

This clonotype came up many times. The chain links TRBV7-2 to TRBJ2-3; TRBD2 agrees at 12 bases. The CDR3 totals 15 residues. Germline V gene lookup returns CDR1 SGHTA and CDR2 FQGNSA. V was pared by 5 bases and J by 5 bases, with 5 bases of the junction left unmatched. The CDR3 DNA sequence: TGTGCCAGCAGCCCTAGCGGGGGGGCCTTAGATACGCAGTATTTT. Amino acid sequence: CASSPSGGALDTQYF. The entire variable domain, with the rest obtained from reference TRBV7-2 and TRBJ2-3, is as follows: GAGVSQSPSNKVTEKGKDVELRCDPISGHTALYWYRQSLGQGLEFLIYFQGNSAPDKSGLPSDRFSAERTGGSVSTLTIQRTQQEDSAVYLCASSPSGGALDTQYFGPGTRLTVL.